The 18 T cell receptor beta chains below all came from one sample that was sequenced in a study of multiple sclerosis patients with progressive multifocal leukoencephalopathy. This table comes from immunoSEQ multiplex PCR, and its TCRdb copy is limited to in-frame clones, with some not included. Among 26,000 or so clones listed, under 95% were seen once. Noted time point: around eleven months of natalizumab therapy. Material: PBMCs, obtained from a patient treated with natalizumab. Receptors originate from a young man with multiple sclerosis.

The chain has TRBV7-8 and TRBJ1-2; a weak D match, TRBD1 (5 bases). The CDR3 sequence is 16 residues long. The germline gives CDR1 SGHVS, CDR2 FQNEAQ. Trimming pared 4 bases from V and 1 base from J, leaving 16 bases between. CDR3 in DNA: TGTGCCAGCAGCTGGGGGTACCTCTCCGATAACTATGGCTACACCTTC. Translation gives CASSWGYLSDNYGYTF.

V gene TRBV19 combines with J gene TRBJ2-1, with D possibly being TRBD2 (5 bases). With 6 bases removed from V and 8 bases from J, the gap between germline ends came to 23 bases. The CDR3 loop spans 16 amino acids. Germline CDR1 is LNHDA and CDR2 is SQIVND (reference sequence). The CDR3 DNA follows: TGTGCCAGTAGGGCGTTAGCGACCCCCTTGGGAGATGAGCAGTTCTTC. Translated, it gives CASRALATPLGDEQFF.

The rearrangement uses TRBV10-3 and TRBJ2-1; D may be TRBD2 (5 bases). This CDR3 is built from 15 residues. Germline CDR1 reads ENHRY; CDR2 reads SYGVKD. Trimming left V 6 bases short and J 3 bases short, with 15 bases between. CDR3: CAISEDGLHYNEQFF. DNA of the CDR3: TGTGCCATCAGCGAGGACGGACTTCACTACAATGAGCAGTTCTTC.

The chain employs TRBV29-1 and TRBJ2-3, with 7 nucleotides matching TRBD1. After removal of 6 bases from V and 2 bases from J, the junction contained 11 bases not matched to a gene. CDR3 length: 15 amino acids. Germline lookup yields CDR1 SQVTM and CDR2 ANQGSEA. CDR3 region: CSVYPGQQFTDTQYF. CDR3 DNA sequence: TGCAGCGTCTATCCGGGACAGCAATTCACAGATACGCAGTATTTT.

This clone was counted once. The chain has TRBV11-2 and TRBJ1-4; 9 bases line up with TRBD1. Trimming took 8 bases from V and 5 from J; bases not matched to a gene: 6. The CDR3 spans 14 residues. Germline V gives CDR1 SGHAT, CDR2 FQNNGV. Written as DNA, the CDR3 is TGTGCCAGCGGTAGGGGACAGGGAAATGAAAAACTGTTTTTT. It yields the protein CASGRGQGNEKLFF.

This sequence joins TRBV27 and TRBJ2-1; D is perhaps TRBD2 (6 bases). The CDR3 length is 17 residues. V dropped 5 bases and J dropped 6 bases, with 23 bases sitting between them. Germline CDR1 and CDR2: MNHEY and SMNVEV (reference sequence). In nucleotides, the CDR3 is TGTGCCAGCAGTCTCCCGGGGTTGGGAGGTTTGCCCAATGAGCAGTTCTTC. This gives the protein CASSLPGLGGLPNEQFF.

V gene TRBV9 combines with J gene TRBJ2-7; 12 positions agree with TRBD2. The trim removed 0 bases at V and 3 bases at J, leaving 4 bases unmatched. The CDR3 is made up of 16 amino acids. From germline, CDR1 is SGDLS and CDR2 YYNGEE. CDR3 DNA: TGTGCCAGCAGCGTAGGGGGACTAGCGGGCCTCTACGAGCAGTACTTC. It yields the protein CASSVGGLAGLYEQYF.

V usage is TRBV7-9 and J usage is TRBJ1-1; TRBD1 matches at 9 bases. The CDR3 extends over 16 amino acids. In germline, CDR1 is SEHNR, CDR2 FQNEAQ (reference sequence). Trimming removed 5 bases from V and 1 base from J; junction bases left unmatched: 8. CDR3 sequence: CASSAVGQGQNTEAFF. The CDR3, as DNA: TGTGCCAGCAGCGCGGTTGGACAGGGGCAGAACACTGAAGCTTTCTTT.

The V and J genes are TRBV4-1 and TRBJ2-5, with TRBD2 identical over 7 bases. V shed 3 bases and J 5 bases; nucleotides not matched to a gene: 6. The germline V gene has CDR1 MGHRA and CDR2 YSYEKL. This CDR3 is 14 amino acids long. This chain's CDR3 is CASSHTAGVETQYF. CDR3 DNA sequence: TGCGCCAGCAGCCATACGGCGGGAGTGGAGACCCAGTACTTC.

The chain employs TRBV7-2 and TRBJ1-2, with 10 bases fitting TRBD1. Germline CDR1 reads SGHTA; CDR2 reads FQGNSA. CDR3 length equals 18 residues. V lost 2 bases and J lost 2; bases outside the gene matches: 11. CDR3: CASSLHLGTGVGNYGYTF. The CDR3 DNA reads TGTGCCAGCAGCTTACACCTGGGGACAGGGGTGGGCAACTATGGCTACACCTTC.

The rearrangement joins TRBV4-2 to TRBJ2-3; D not resolved. The CDR3 covers 12 residues. Germline CDR1 is LGHNA and CDR2 is YNFKEQ. The ends were cut back, 1 base at V and 5 bases at J, with 4 bases in the middle. The CDR3 sequence is CASSQAKDTQYF. The CDR3 DNA reads TGTGCCAGCAGCCAAGCGAAAGATACGCAGTATTTT.

The count of this clone is one. This rearrangement joins TRBV9 to TRBJ2-1; TRBD2 matches 9 bases. Germline CDR1 reads SGDLS; CDR2 reads YYNGEE. CDR3 size: 15 residues. J was trimmed by 7 bases and V by 3 bases; bases with no gene match: 8. The CDR3: CASSESSGVPNEQFF. As DNA, the CDR3 is TGTGCCAGCAGCGAATCTAGCGGGGTTCCAAATGAGCAGTTCTTC.

This clone has more than one count but fewer than ten. This chain joins TRBV27 and TRBJ2-7, with 7 bases aligning to TRBD1. V lost 4 bases, J lost 3 bases, and 6 bases stayed unmatched. Germline V gene sequence: CDR1 MNHEY, CDR2 SMNVEV (reference sequence). The CDR3 has 14 residues. As DNA, the CDR3 is TGTGCCAGCAGTTCCCCGGGACAGCACTACGAGCAGTACTTC. Protein: CASSSPGQHYEQYF.

The gene calls are TRBV5-8 and TRBJ1-3; a possible D gene is TRBD1 (5 bases). The CDR3 has 15 residues. V gave up 0 bases and J gave up 2 bases, with 9 bases separating them. Germline CDR1 SGHTS, CDR2 YDEGEE. The CDR3 loop is CASSLEGEAGNTIYF. The CDR3 nucleotides are TGTGCCAGCAGCTTGGAAGGGGAAGCTGGAAACACCATATATTTT.

The chain uses TRBV7-2 and TRBJ2-3, with a weak D call TRBD2 (5 bases). V lost 1 base, J lost 6 bases, and 14 bases lay in between. Germline lookup yields CDR1 SGHTA and CDR2 FQGNSA. The CDR3 covers 15 residues. Here the CDR3 reads CASSLVPSFTDTQYF. Here the CDR3 DNA reads TGTGCCAGCAGCTTAGTTCCTAGCTTCACGGATACGCAGTATTTT.

Here the CDR3 reads CASSQDHPYGYTF. The CDR3 nucleotides are TGTGCCAGCAGCCAAGATCACCCATATGGCTACACCTTC. The chain couples TRBV14 to TRBJ1-2; D is unclear. The CDR3 is 13 residues long. Germline V lookup: CDR1 SGHDN, CDR2 FVKESK. The V gene lost 0 bases and the J gene lost 5 bases, with 7 bases spanning the gap.

CDR3 sequence: CASSTSHEPNTEAFF. CDR3 coding DNA: TGTGCCAGCAGCACTTCACACGAGCCGAACACTGAAGCTTTCTTT. The chain is built from TRBV21-1 and TRBJ1-1. TRBV21-1 is described as a pseudogene. The CDR3 sequence is 15 residues long.

The chain couples TRBV2 to TRBJ2-7; tentative D call: TRBD1 (6 bases). Germline loops: CDR1 SNHLY, CDR2 FYNNEI. This CDR3 spans 15 amino acids. Trimming stripped 0 bases from V and 4 bases from J, with 13 bases between. For the CDR3, the DNA is TGTGCCAGCAGTGAAGCCCCCGGGACATTATACGAGCAGTACTTC. Protein product: CASSEAPGTLYEQYF.